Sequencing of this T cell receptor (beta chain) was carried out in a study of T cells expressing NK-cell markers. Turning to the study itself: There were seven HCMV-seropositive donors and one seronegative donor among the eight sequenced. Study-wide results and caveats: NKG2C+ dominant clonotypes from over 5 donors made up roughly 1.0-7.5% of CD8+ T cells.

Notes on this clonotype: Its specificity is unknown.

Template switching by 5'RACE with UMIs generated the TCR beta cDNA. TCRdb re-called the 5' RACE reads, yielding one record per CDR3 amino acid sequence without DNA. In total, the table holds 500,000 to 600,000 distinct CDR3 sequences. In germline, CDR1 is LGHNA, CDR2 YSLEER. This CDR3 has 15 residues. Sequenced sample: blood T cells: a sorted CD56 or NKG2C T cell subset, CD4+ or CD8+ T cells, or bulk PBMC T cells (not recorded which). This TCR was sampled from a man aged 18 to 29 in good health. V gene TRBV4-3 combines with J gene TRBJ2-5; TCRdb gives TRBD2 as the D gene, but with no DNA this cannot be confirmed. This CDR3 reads CASSLTGVPGETQYF.